This section outlines one T cell receptor (beta chain) sequence together with its context. Its antigen is still unknown. These data are taken from a study of PD-1 blockade in classical Hodgkin lymphoma. Germline-derived CDR1 and CDR2 are SGHAT and FQNNGV. This CDR3 spans 17 amino acids. Trimming at V came to 2 bases and at J to 8 bases, leaving 12 bases not matched to a gene. Data came from immunoSEQ multiplex PCR; TCRdb stores just in-frame clones and leaves some out. The repertoire consists of around 65,000 clones, with 70% to 90% occurring once and the leading ten covering roughly an eighth. All trial patients relapsed after autologous stem cell transplantation. Study results and caveats: Individuals who commenced nivolumab within less than 1 year of ASCT were excluded. It was among complete responders that baseline diversity resembled that of newly diagnosed patients. A significant rise in TCR diversity by C4D1 was seen for CD4+ but not CD8+ cells.

The chain links TRBV11-2 to TRBJ2-1; 10 nucleotides agree with TRBD2. Sequencing used peripheral blood mononuclear cells (PBMCs), obtained at baseline. This TCR came from a human donor with classical Hodgkin lymphoma. In nucleotides, the CDR3 is TGTGCCAGCAGCTTAACGGGCGTCCTAGCGGGGGTTGATGAGCAGTTCTTC. Encoded protein: CASSLTGVLAGVDEQFF.